The entry that follows covers one T cell receptor (beta chain) sequence. Method: immunoSEQ multiplex PCR; TCRdb's copy keeps in-frame clones and lacks some. Of about 660,000 clones in the sample, roughly 86% were seen once. This sample stems from a study of shared T cell receptors in the human thymus. Germline-derived CDR1 and CDR2 are MDHEN and SYDVKM. The CDR3 spans 17 residues. V trimming: 5 bases; J trimming: 5 bases; junction bases outside the gene matches: 6. These data are also associated with another study on human thymus T cells.

V and J are TRBV28 and TRBJ2-1, with 16 bases matching TRBD2. Material: thymocytes. This receptor was taken from a boy less than two years old with a congenital heart defect. The CDR3 DNA is TGTGCCAGCAGTCCCGGGACTAGCGGGAGGGCCCACAATGAGCAGTTCTTC. Protein product: CASSPGTSGRAHNEQFF.